The present T cell receptor beta chain was sequenced within a study of T cells in narcolepsy. Clones were sequenced by immunoSEQ multiplex PCR, and TCRdb holds only the in-frame ones, with some missing. The data show about 40,000 clones, 70% to 90% seen once. Looked up from germline, CDR1 is SEHNR and CDR2 is FQNEAQ (reference sequence). The CDR3 runs 15 residues. Between the trimmed V and J ends, which lost 1 base and 5 bases, there was a span of 11 bases. Sample: CD45RA- memory CD4+ T cells from PBMCs. This chain uses TRBV7-9 with TRBJ2-2; D is perhaps TRBD2 (5 bases). The TCR comes from a human donor with narcolepsy. The CDR3 here is CASSLGGVTTGELFF. In DNA form, the CDR3 reads TGTGCCAGCAGCTTAGGGGGAGTCACAACCGGGGAGCTGTTTTTT.